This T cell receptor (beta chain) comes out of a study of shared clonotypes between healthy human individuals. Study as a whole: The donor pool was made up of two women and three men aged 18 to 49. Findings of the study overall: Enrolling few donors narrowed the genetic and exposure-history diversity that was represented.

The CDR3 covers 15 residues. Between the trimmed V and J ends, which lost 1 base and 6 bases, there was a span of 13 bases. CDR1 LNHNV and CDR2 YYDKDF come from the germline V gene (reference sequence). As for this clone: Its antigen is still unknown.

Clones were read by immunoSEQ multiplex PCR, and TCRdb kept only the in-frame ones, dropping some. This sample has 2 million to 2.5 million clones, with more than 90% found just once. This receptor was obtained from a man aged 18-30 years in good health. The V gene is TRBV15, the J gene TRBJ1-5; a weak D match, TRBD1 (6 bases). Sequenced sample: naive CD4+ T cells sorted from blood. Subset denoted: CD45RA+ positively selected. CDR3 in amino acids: CATSRAAGAGQPQHF. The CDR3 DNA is TGTGCCACCAGCAGAGCGGCAGGGGCGGGTCAGCCCCAGCATTTT.